The 30 T cell receptor beta chains reported below all come from one sample, sequenced in a study of response to subunit inactivated influenza vaccine. MiXCR was run by TCRdb on the RT-PCR reads, yielding one entry per CDR3 protein. The sample holds some 480,000 distinct CDR3 sequences, over 9.5% seen once. The sample in question was PBMCs from blood, obtained more than 35 days after vaccination. These receptors were obtained from a man aged 50-60 years who received an inactivated influenza vaccine.

The sample holds a few counts of this clonotype. The rearrangement uses TRBV28 and TRBJ2-1; D may be TRBD2 (6 bases). The germline V gene has CDR1 MDHEN and CDR2 SYDVKM. The CDR3 has 15 residues. V was shortened by 2 bases and J by 9 bases, with 17 bases between the two germline ends. The CDR3 DNA follows: TGTGCCAGCAGTTTAAGTGGCAGGGAGGTCGGTGAGCAGTTCTTC. It codes for CASSLSGREVGEQFF.

The chain uses TRBV5-1 and TRBJ2-5; 7 nucleotides align to TRBD2. V was pared by 4 bases and J by 5 bases, with 5 bases of the junction left unmatched. The CDR3 sequence is 13 residues long. From germline, CDR1 is SGHRS and CDR2 YFSETQ. Here the CDR3 reads CASSRTRGETQYF. CDR3 in DNA: TGCGCCAGCAGCCGGACTAGGGGTGAGACCCAGTACTTC.

The V and J genes are TRBV4-3 and TRBJ2-1; D is unclear. This CDR3 has 14 amino acids. The germline V gene encodes CDR1 LGHNA and CDR2 YSLEER. Trimming removed 3 bases from V and 5 bases from J, with 11 bases in between. As DNA, the CDR3 is TGCGCCAGCAGCCATGATTGGTGGAACAATGAGCAGTTCTTC. This gives the protein CASSHDWWNNEQFF.

V usage is TRBV20-1 and J usage is TRBJ1-1, with D possibly TRBD1 on 5 matching bases. The CDR3 is made up of 14 amino acids. Trimming cost V 6 bases and J 5 bases, with 19 bases left between them. Germline CDR1 is DFQATT and CDR2 is SNEGSKA (reference sequence). DNA of the CDR3: TGCAGTGCATCTCCTGGGGCCCTTGGAACTGAAGCTTTCTTT. This gives the protein CSASPGALGTEAFF.

This clonotype was observed a handful of times. The chain is built from TRBV6-2 or TRBV6-3 and TRBJ1-1, with D hard to call. Germline CDR1 and CDR2: MNHEY and SVGEGT. This CDR3 has 13 amino acids. Trimming left V 4 bases short and J 1 base short, with 7 bases between. CDR3 sequence: CASSSQENTEAFF. In DNA form, the CDR3 reads TGTGCCAGCAGTTCCCAGGAGAACACTGAAGCTTTCTTT.

This clonotype was seen ten or more times. The V call is TRBV4-1, the J call TRBJ2-1, with 8 positions matching TRBD2. This CDR3 has 18 amino acids. J was trimmed by 0 bases and V by 1 base; bases with no gene match: 8. Germline CDR1 is MGHRA and CDR2 is YSYEKL. CDR3 DNA sequence: TGCGCCAGCAGCCAAGGACTAGCGCACAGGAGCTCCTACAATGAGCAGTTCTTC. It encodes CASSQGLAHRSSYNEQFF.

This clonotype was counted a few times. The chain uses TRBV29-1 and TRBJ2-1, with 7 bases fitting TRBD2. Unmatched junction bases numbered 9, after V lost 7 bases and J lost 9 bases. CDR1 is SQVTM and CDR2 is ANQGSEA in the germline V gene. The CDR3 consists of 12 residues. The DNA for the CDR3 is TGCAGCGCAGCGGGGCCCAGAGGTGAGCAGTTCTTC. It encodes CSAAGPRGEQFF.

Only a few counts were recorded for this clonotype. This chain joins TRBV4-1 and TRBJ1-1; no definite D call. The germline CDR1 and CDR2 sequences are MGHRA and YSYEKL. V was pared by 3 bases and J by 2 bases, with 10 bases between. The CDR3 loop spans 14 amino acids. The CDR3 region is CASSQNNGNTEAFF. CDR3 nucleotides: TGCGCCAGCAGCCAGAATAACGGAAACACTGAAGCTTTCTTT.

This clonotype was observed a handful of times. V usage is TRBV6-1 and J usage is TRBJ2-2; D is ambiguous. Germline V gene sequence: CDR1 MNHNS, CDR2 SASEGT. V lost 2 bases and J lost 8, with 6 bases in between. The CDR3 runs to 12 residues. The CDR3 loop reads CASSEPPGELFF. DNA of the CDR3: TGTGCCAGCAGTGAACCGCCGGGGGAGCTGTTTTTT.

This chain connects TRBV7-3 to TRBJ2-1, with D possibly matching TRBD2 (5 bases). The CDR3 runs 16 residues. Trimming took 3 bases from V and 0 from J, leaving 12 bases between them. CDR1 and CDR2 (germline): SGHTA, FQGTGA. The CDR3 reads CASSFLSVPSYNEQFF. As DNA, the CDR3 is TGTGCCAGCAGCTTCCTTAGCGTACCCTCCTACAATGAGCAGTTCTTC.

The chain has TRBV20-1 and TRBJ2-1; 8 bases map to TRBD2. CDR1 DFQATT and CDR2 SNEGSKA come from the germline V gene (reference sequence). This CDR3 has 16 amino acids. The junction had 14 bases not matched to a gene; V was cut back by 3 bases and J by 7 bases. CDR3 region: CSASLAGGRGRNEQFF. The CDR3 coding sequence is TGCAGTGCTAGTCTCGCGGGAGGCCGAGGTCGGAATGAGCAGTTCTTC.

This clonotype was observed a handful of times. The V and J genes are TRBV7-2 and TRBJ2-5, with D perhaps matching TRBD1 (6 bases). This CDR3 contains 14 residues. The germline gives CDR1 SGHTA, CDR2 FQGNSA. V shed 5 bases and J shed 1 base, with 11 bases lying between them. CDR3: CASSEQGLQETQYF. In DNA, the CDR3 is TGTGCCAGCAGCGAACAGGGTCTCCAAGAGACCCAGTACTTC.

There are many counts of this clonotype. The rearrangement links TRBV20-1 to TRBJ2-5, with a weak D call TRBD1 (6 bases). Germline V CDR1 and CDR2: DFQATT, SNEGSKA (reference sequence). The germline V and J ends were trimmed by 6 bases and 1 base, with 18 bases remaining between them. The CDR3 is made up of 15 amino acids. This chain's CDR3 is CSADLLGALQETQYF. The CDR3 coding sequence is TGCAGTGCCGATTTGTTGGGGGCCCTCCAAGAGACCCAGTACTTC.

This clonotype was recorded at least ten times. As DNA, the CDR3 is TGCAGCGTTCCCATAAAAAGCGGGGCCTACAATGAGCAGTTCTTC. It encodes CSVPIKSGAYNEQFF. V gene TRBV29-1 combines with J gene TRBJ2-1; 7 positions agree with TRBD2. The germline V gene encodes CDR1 SQVTM and CDR2 ANQGSEA. The J segment lost 2 bases and the V segment lost 5 bases, leaving 9 bases of the junction unmatched. The CDR3 is 15 amino acids.

This clonotype was found many times. This sequence joins TRBV7-2 and TRBJ2-7; D unresolved. CDR1 and CDR2 (germline): SGHTA, FQGNSA. With 0 bases removed from V and 6 bases from J, the gap between germline ends came to 12 bases. The CDR3 has 14 residues. This chain's CDR3 is CASSLAYIGLEQYF. Here the CDR3 DNA reads TGTGCCAGCAGCTTAGCTTATATAGGGCTCGAGCAGTACTTC.

This clonotype was seen ten or more times. This chain joins TRBV7-8 and TRBJ2-3; D unresolved. V lost 5 bases and J 2 bases, leaving 17 bases between the germline ends. CDR3 length: 16 amino acids. Germline lookup yields CDR1 SGHVS and CDR2 FQNEAQ. The CDR3 loop is CASSPRRQTPTDTQYF. CDR3 nucleotides: TGTGCCAGCAGCCCAAGGCGTCAAACACCCACAGATACGCAGTATTTT.

The V call is TRBV11-1, the J call TRBJ2-6, with unresolved D. CDR3 length: 18 amino acids. CDR1 and CDR2 from the germline V gene are SGHAT and FQDESV (reference sequence). V gave up 1 base and J gave up 2 bases, with 15 bases separating them. CDR3 sequence (DNA): TGTGCCAGCAGCTTAGAAGGTAGCAGTATAACTGGGGCCAACGTCCTGACTTTC. It translates to CASSLEGSSITGANVLTF.

J is TRBJ2-5 and V is TRBV5-1; D gene ambiguous. CDR3 length equals 12 residues. V lost 4 bases to trimming and J lost 7 bases, with 11 bases between them. Per germline, CDR1 SGHRS and CDR2 YFSETQ. The CDR3 here is CASSPSPGTQYF. The DNA for the CDR3 is TGCGCCAGCAGCCCGTCCCCAGGGACCCAGTACTTC.

The chain recombines TRBV20-1 with TRBJ2-3; a possible D gene is TRBD2 (6 bases). The CDR3 contains 16 residues. V lost 0 bases and J lost 5, with 18 bases in between. The germline V gene has CDR1 DFQATT and CDR2 SNEGSKA (reference sequence). CDR3 DNA: TGCAGTGCTAGAGATCTCCTCGCACTAGCTGGAGATACGCAGTATTTT. This sequence encodes CSARDLLALAGDTQYF.

The gene calls are TRBV6-2 or TRBV6-3 and TRBJ2-7; 10 bases line up with TRBD1. This CDR3 comprises 14 residues. Germline values: CDR1 MNHEY, CDR2 SVGEGT. Unmatched junction bases numbered 5, after V lost 3 bases and J lost 6 bases. CDR3 nucleotides: TGTGCCAGCAGTTATGGGGACAGGGGCGCCGAGCAGTACTTC. It translates to CASSYGDRGAEQYF.

This clonotype showed up many times. The chain uses TRBV7-2 and TRBJ2-3; 7 nucleotides agree with TRBD1. Trimming at V came to 1 base and at J to 2 bases, leaving 3 bases not matched to a gene. Looked up from germline, CDR1 is SGHTA and CDR2 is FQGNSA. The CDR3 length is 15 residues. CDR3 amino acids: CASSLDRGYTDTQYF. CDR3 sequence (DNA): TGTGCCAGCAGCTTAGACAGGGGTTACACAGATACGCAGTATTTT. Full variable domain (rest looked up from reference TRBV7-2 and TRBJ2-3): GAGVSQSPSNKVTEKGKDVELRCDPISGHTALYWYRQSLGQGLEFLIYFQGNSAPDKSGLPSDRFSAERTGGSVSTLTIQRTQQEDSAVYLCASSLDRGYTDTQYFGPGTRLTVL.

This clonotype was detected many times. The V gene is TRBV12-3 or TRBV12-4, the J gene TRBJ2-7; 7 nucleotides line up with TRBD1. The CDR3 length is 16 residues. V shed 0 bases and J 3 bases; nucleotides not matched to a gene: 8. CDR3: CASSLANRGSIYEQYF. As DNA, the CDR3 is TGTGCCAGCAGTTTAGCTAACAGGGGAAGTATCTACGAGCAGTACTTC.

This clonotype was found a few times. This rearrangement joins TRBV14 to TRBJ1-3, with no clear D. V was shortened by 1 base and J by 4 bases, with 11 bases between the two germline ends. The CDR3 is made up of 15 amino acids. Germline values: CDR1 SGHDN, CDR2 FVKESK. CDR3 residues: CASSQVRGRGNTIYF. CDR3 nucleotides: TGTGCCAGCAGCCAAGTACGGGGTCGAGGAAACACCATATATTTT. Based on the CDR3 plus reference TRBV14 and TRBJ1-3, the full variable domain is EAGVTQFPSHSVIEKGQTVTLRCDPISGHDNLYWYRRVMGKEIKFLLHFVKESKQDESGMPNNRFLAERTGGTYSTLKVQPAELEDSGVYFCASSQVRGRGNTIYFGEGSWLTVV.

The rearrangement uses TRBV24-1 and TRBJ2-2; tentatively, D is TRBD1 (6 bases). Germline-derived CDR1 and CDR2 are KGHDR and SFDVKD. Trimming left V 5 bases short and J 1 base short, with 10 bases between. CDR3 length: 15 residues. The CDR3 loop reads CATSGTQGNTGELFF. The CDR3 DNA reads TGTGCCACCAGTGGTACACAGGGGAACACCGGGGAGCTGTTTTTT.

This clonotype was counted at least ten times. The V gene is TRBV12-3 or TRBV12-4, the J gene TRBJ2-3; 7 nucleotides agree with TRBD2. V lost 4 bases to trimming and J lost 11 bases; unmatched junction nucleotides: 15. The CDR3 totals 15 residues. CDR3 region: CASSYLAESMGGQYF. In DNA form, the CDR3 reads TGTGCCAGCAGTTACCTAGCGGAGTCGATGGGCGGGCAGTATTTT.

This clonotype was recorded a few times. This rearrangement joins TRBV4-1 to TRBJ2-2; 7 positions agree with TRBD1. CDR1 and CDR2 (germline): MGHRA, YSYEKL. The junction had 1 base not matched to a gene; V was cut back by 1 base and J by 8 bases. CDR3 length equals 13 residues. The CDR3 DNA follows: TGCGCCAGCAGCCAAGGGACAGGTGGGGAGCTGTTTTTT. It yields the protein CASSQGTGGELFF.

The gene calls are TRBV5-1 and TRBJ2-7; 7 bases are a match to TRBD1. Looked up from germline, CDR1 is SGHRS and CDR2 is YFSETQ. Trimming took 3 bases from V and 3 from J; bases not matched to a gene: 12. There are 16 residues in the CDR3. The CDR3 DNA sequence: TGCGCCAGCAGCTCCGGTTTCGACAGGGTGGGCTACGAGCAGTACTTC. Its translation is CASSSGFDRVGYEQYF.

This clonotype was detected many times. The gene calls are TRBV12-3 or TRBV12-4 and TRBJ1-6; D is undetermined. CDR3 length: 15 residues. Trimming left V 3 bases short and J 7 bases short, with 13 bases between. CDR3 DNA sequence: TGTGCCAGCAGTTTTTCCGGCACTTCGAATTCACCCCTCCACTTT. This sequence encodes CASSFSGTSNSPLHF.

Many counts were recorded for this clonotype. CDR3 protein: CATGWGTSGTDTQYF. The CDR3 DNA reads TGCGCCACCGGCTGGGGAACTAGCGGCACAGATACGCAGTATTTT. V and J are TRBV4-3 and TRBJ2-3; 7 bases are shared with TRBD2. CDR3 length: 15 residues. Trimming at V came to 10 bases and at J to 1 base, leaving 11 bases not matched to a gene. CDR1 is LGHNA and CDR2 is YSLEER in the germline V gene.

The rearrangement links TRBV2 to TRBJ2-1, with 10 positions matching TRBD2. The CDR3 is 21 residues long. V trimming: 3 bases; J trimming: 6 bases; junction bases outside the gene matches: 23. Germline loops: CDR1 SNHLY, CDR2 FYNNEI. The CDR3 here is CASSDPILPPRTSGHTNEQFF. Written as DNA, the CDR3 is TGTGCCAGCAGTGATCCCATCCTTCCCCCACGGACTAGCGGACACACCAATGAGCAGTTCTTC. Looking up the rest from reference TRBV2 and TRBJ2-1 gives the full variable domain: EPEVTQTPSHQVTQMGQEVILRCVPISNHLYFYWYRQILGQKVEFLVSFYNNEISEKSEIFDDQFSVERPDGSNFTLKIRSTKLEDSAMYFCASSDPILPPRTSGHTNEQFFGPGTRLTVL.